Listed here are 24 T cell receptor beta chains from one sample, sequenced in a study of blood T cell repertoires in COVID-19. Here immunoSEQ multiplex PCR was the method, and the copy in TCRdb shows in-frame clones only, minus some. The profile shows a few hundred thousand clones, 84% of them singletons. Sequencing was done on a sample of peripheral blood. The receptors come from a woman aged 40-49 years who had recovered from COVID-19.

In its sample, this clone was seen once. V is TRBV7-9 and J is TRBJ2-7; maybe TRBD1 (6 bases). From germline, CDR1 is SEHNR and CDR2 FQNEAQ (reference sequence). Trimming left V 0 bases short and J 0 bases short, with 9 bases between. The CDR3 is 15 residues long. The CDR3, as DNA: TGTGCCAGCAGCTTAGCCCTGGACAGCTCCTACGAGCAGTACTTC. Translating gives CASSLALDSSYEQYF.

The CDR3 nucleotides read TGTGCCATCAGGCCAGGGCTTGCCCAAGAGACCCAGTACTTC. Translating it yields CAIRPGLAQETQYF. The chain joins TRBV10-3 to TRBJ2-5; TRBD1 is a possible D gene (5 bases). Trimming cost V 6 bases and J 1 base, with 12 bases left between them. Germline CDR1 reads ENHRY; CDR2 reads SYGVKD. The CDR3 runs 14 residues.

J is TRBJ1-5 and V is TRBV5-6; 10 nucleotides agree with TRBD1. CDR1 and CDR2 (germline): SGHDT, YYEEEE. There are 16 residues in the CDR3. With V trimmed by 3 bases and J by 5 bases, 8 bases remained unmatched. This CDR3 is CASSSMGQGLDQPQHF. In DNA form, the CDR3 reads TGTGCCAGCAGCTCGATGGGACAGGGGCTTGATCAGCCCCAGCATTTT.

The rearrangement links TRBV6-2 or TRBV6-3 to TRBJ2-7; 7 bases fit TRBD2. Germline assignment: CDR1 MNHEY and CDR2 SVGEGT. J was trimmed by 1 base and V by 4 bases; bases with no gene match: 7. CDR3 length: 15 residues. DNA of the CDR3: TGTGCCAGCAGTTCGCTTCGCGGGGGTTCCTACGAGCAGTACTTC. Protein: CASSSLRGGSYEQYF.

This chain connects TRBV19 to TRBJ2-7; 8 bases line up with TRBD2. Germline trimming cut 6 bases from V and 5 bases from J; bases unmatched to any gene: 12. The CDR3 totals 15 residues. Looked up from germline, CDR1 is LNHDA and CDR2 is SQIVND (reference sequence). This chain's CDR3 is CASRLQLSGGDEQYF. The CDR3 DNA reads as TGTGCCAGTAGACTCCAATTGTCGGGGGGGGACGAGCAGTACTTC. The full variable domain, its missing parts supplied by reference TRBV19 and TRBJ2-7, is DGGITQSPKYLFRKEGQNVTLSCEQNLNHDAMYWYRQDPGQGLRLIYYSQIVNDFQKGDIAEGYSVSREKKESFPLTVTSAQKNPTAFYLCASRLQLSGGDEQYFGPGTRLTVT.

V and J are TRBV14 and TRBJ2-5, with 11 nucleotides matching TRBD2. Looked up from germline, CDR1 is SGHDN and CDR2 is FVKESK. CDR3 length: 15 amino acids. V lost 6 bases, J lost 5 bases, and 8 bases stayed unmatched. CDR3 sequence: CASSLRLAGRETQYF. For the CDR3, the DNA is TGTGCCAGCAGTCTCAGACTAGCGGGGCGGGAGACCCAGTACTTC.

This clone came up once. The DNA of the CDR3 is TGTGCCAGCGATCCTATAGGGACAGCTTTCTCTGGGGCCAACGTCCTGACTTTC. As protein: CASDPIGTAFSGANVLTF. The genes are TRBV7-2 and TRBJ2-6; 7 bases are shared with TRBD1. The J segment lost 0 bases and the V segment lost 8 bases, leaving 13 bases of the junction unmatched. CDR1 and CDR2 (germline): SGHTA, FQGNSA. There are 18 residues in the CDR3.

V usage is TRBV11-2 and J usage is TRBJ2-1; D uncertain. The CDR3 has 13 amino acids. V was trimmed by 4 bases and J by 3 bases, leaving 7 bases between them. Per germline, CDR1 SGHAT and CDR2 FQNNGV. As DNA, the CDR3 is TGTGCCAGCAGCTCATCATTCTACAATGAGCAGTTCTTC. It is translated as CASSSSFYNEQFF.

As for this clone: One end of the junction fails to match germline, which may point to a read error. This chain links TRBV7-7 with TRBJ2-5, with TRBD1 identical over 8 bases. Germline V gene sequence: CDR1 SSHAT, CDR2 FNYEAQ (reference sequence). The CDR3 extends over 15 amino acids. CDR3 in amino acids: CASSLRVGQEETQYF. The CDR3 nucleotides read TGTGCTAGCAGCTTAAGGGTGGGACAGGAGGAGACCCAGTACTTC.

V usage is TRBV5-1 and J usage is TRBJ2-1; 9 bases line up with TRBD2. In germline, CDR1 is SGHRS, CDR2 YFSETQ. The CDR3 loop spans 14 amino acids. V gave up 0 bases and J gave up 8 bases; unmatched junction bases: 3. The CDR3 loop reads CASSLAGLADEQFF. The CDR3 region has the DNA TGCGCCAGCAGCTTGGCGGGACTAGCCGATGAGCAGTTCTTC.

V usage is TRBV7-2 and J usage is TRBJ2-5; TRBD1 matches 8 bases. The CDR3 length is 14 residues. Trimming removed 5 bases from V and 5 bases from J; junction bases left unmatched: 7. Per germline, CDR1 SGHTA and CDR2 FQGNSA. DNA for the CDR3: TGTGCCAGCAGCAGGGACAGGTCTTCGGAGACCCAGTACTTC. Encoded protein: CASSRDRSSETQYF.

The J gene is TRBJ1-2, the V gene TRBV6-5; 7 nucleotides agree with TRBD1. Per germline, CDR1 MNHEY and CDR2 SVGAGI. J gave up 7 bases and V 4 bases, and 6 bases lay outside the gene matches. This CDR3 is built from 13 residues. CDR3 sequence reads: CASSSRGHGGYTF. The CDR3 bases are TGTGCCAGCAGTTCTAGGGGGCACGGTGGCTACACCTTC.

This rearrangement joins TRBV7-9 to TRBJ2-7; 8 nucleotides line up with TRBD1. The germline gives CDR1 SEHNR, CDR2 FQNEAQ (reference sequence). The CDR3 runs to 16 residues. The V gene end was trimmed by 4 bases and the J gene end by 6 bases; junction bases not matched to a gene: 14. The CDR3 DNA sequence: TGTGCCAGCAGCTCGGAGACAGGGGCCCGGGGGATCGAGCAGTACTTC. It codes for CASSSETGARGIEQYF.

The V call is TRBV4-2, the J call TRBJ2-1, with 9 bases identical to TRBD2. Germline CDR1 reads LGHNA; CDR2 reads YNFKEQ. The V and J ends lost 4 bases and 4 bases, in that order; junction bases with no gene match: 11. The CDR3 is made up of 17 amino acids. CDR3 sequence reads: CASSLRLLAGAYNEQFF. CDR3 nucleotides: TGTGCCAGCAGCCTACGACTCTTAGCGGGGGCGTACAATGAGCAGTTCTTC.

The chain employs TRBV11-2 and TRBJ1-1; D is perhaps TRBD1 (6 bases). Germline V gene sequence: CDR1 SGHAT, CDR2 FQNNGV. V dropped 0 bases and J dropped 5 bases, with 13 bases sitting between them. CDR3 length: 15 amino acids. The CDR3 bases are TGTGCCAGCAGCTTAGATAGGGGGAGTTGGACTGAAGCTTTCTTT. Translated, it gives CASSLDRGSWTEAFF.

For the CDR3, the DNA is TGTGCCAGCAGTTACTCGACTGACGGTCGTCGCTACACCTTC. Translating gives CASSYSTDGRRYTF. This chain uses TRBV6-6 with TRBJ1-2, with D uncertain. CDR1 is MNHNY, CDR2 SVGAGI, per germline (reference sequence). V was trimmed by 0 bases and J by 9 bases, leaving 14 bases between them. The CDR3 has 14 residues.

The chain is built from TRBV2 and TRBJ2-7; 7 bases are shared with TRBD1. The CDR3 sequence is 14 residues long. V was pared by 5 bases and J by 2 bases, with 6 bases of the junction left unmatched. Per germline, CDR1 SNHLY and CDR2 FYNNEI. The CDR3 DNA follows: TGTGCCAGCAGTCAAGGACAGGAAGCCTACGAGCAGTACTTC. Protein: CASSQGQEAYEQYF.

The chain recombines TRBV7-8 with TRBJ2-5, with D possibly being TRBD2 (7 bases). The CDR3 totals 14 residues. V lost 4 bases and J 4 bases, leaving 13 bases between the germline ends. Germline CDR1 is SGHVS and CDR2 is FQNEAQ. In DNA, the CDR3 is TGTGCCAGCAGCTCGACTAGCAGGGGAGAGACCCAGTACTTC. Its translation is CASSSTSRGETQYF.

The sample holds one count of this clone. The chain joins TRBV12-3 or TRBV12-4 to TRBJ2-1; tentatively, D is TRBD2 (7 bases). The CDR3 extends over 13 amino acids. V dropped 9 bases and J dropped 6 bases, with 15 bases sitting between them. CDR3 bases: TGTGCCAGTGCCGGGGGGCTAATCAATGAGCAGTTCTTC. Residues: CASAGGLINEQFF.

This clone was counted between two and nine times. This rearrangement joins TRBV5-4 to TRBJ1-3, with D unresolved. Germline lookup yields CDR1 SGHNT and CDR2 YYREEE (reference sequence). The CDR3 length is 15 residues. V lost 0 bases, J lost 0 bases, and 7 bases lay in between. CDR3 amino acids: CASSLGGTSGNTIYF. The CDR3 coding sequence is TGTGCCAGCAGCTTGGGTGGCACCTCTGGAAACACCATATATTTT.

The chain couples TRBV2 to TRBJ2-5; D call uncertain. Trimming took 11 bases from V and 0 from J, leaving 13 bases between them. CDR3 length: 13 residues. CDR1 is SNHLY, CDR2 FYNNEI, per germline. Here the CDR3 DNA reads TGTGCCGGCCTAGTCACTGACCAAGAGACCCAGTACTTC. Encoded protein: CAGLVTDQETQYF.

Here the CDR3 DNA reads TGCGCCAGCAGCTTGTCCCAGGCCGGGGTCACTGAAGCTTTCTTT. It specifies CASSLSQAGVTEAFF. The V gene is TRBV5-1, the J gene TRBJ1-1; D is unresolved. The V end lost 1 base, the J end lost 4 bases, and 14 bases lay between the germline ends. The CDR3 loop spans 15 amino acids. Germline-derived CDR1 and CDR2 are SGHRS and YFSETQ.

In this sample, this clone turned up once. The V gene is TRBV19, the J gene TRBJ2-1, with TRBD2 matching 14 bases. J was trimmed by 10 bases and V by 2 bases; bases with no gene match: 7. Germline V gene data show CDR1 as LNHDA and CDR2 as SQIVND (reference sequence). There are 16 residues in the CDR3. CDR3 in amino acids: CASSIRTSGGTSEQFF. CDR3 in DNA: TGTGCCAGTAGTATAAGGACTAGCGGGGGGACCTCCGAGCAGTTCTTC.

The chain carries TRBV11-2 and TRBJ1-1, with a tentative D call TRBD1 (5 bases). Germline values: CDR1 SGHAT, CDR2 FQNNGV. CDR3 length: 14 amino acids. The V end lost 5 bases, the J end lost 5 bases, and 15 bases lay between the germline ends. The CDR3 DNA reads as TGTGCCAGCAGCAGCATGGGGCCGGGTACTGAAGCTTTCTTT. This codes for CASSSMGPGTEAFF.